The clone carrying this T cell receptor (beta chain) has only a few counts. Its antigen is currently unknown. The entry originates in a study of CD8 T cells in ankylosing spondylitis. Regarding the study as a whole: Peripheral blood held disease-linked clones only at relatively low frequency, and these were CD8+.

V was pared by 5 bases and J by 2 bases, with 10 bases between. CDR3 length: 14 residues. In TCRdb, the 5' RACE reads were re-called with MiXCR into one record per CDR3 protein. The sample consists of over 150,000 distinct CDR3 sequences, 9.5% to 15% of them appearing once. The chain uses TRBV12-3 or TRBV12-4 and TRBJ1-3; D is perhaps TRBD1 (6 bases). The sample consisted of blood, either unsorted or a sorted T cell fraction (not recorded which). The TCR was taken from a male donor with ankylosing spondylitis or in good health (not recorded which). Here the CDR3 reads CASSRQGTGNTIYF. In nucleotides, the CDR3 is TGTGCCAGCAGTAGGCAGGGGACTGGAAACACCATATATTTT.